One and the same sample provided the 20 T cell receptor beta chains below, sequenced in a study of TIL therapy for anti-PD-1-resistant metastatic lung cancer. The libraries were made with immunoSEQ v3. The assay was immunoSEQ multiplex PCR, and TCRdb's table has in-frame clones only and misses some. The data hold approximately 40,000 clones, with around 67% observed a single time. Time point indicated: pre-treatment sample, taken before nivolumab and TIL therapy. The specimen was blood, collected at baseline. Receptor source: a person between 25 and 80 years old with non-small cell lung cancer.

This rearrangement joins TRBV19 to TRBJ2-1, with a tentative D call TRBD2 (5 bases). The germline CDR1 and CDR2 sequences are LNHDA and SQIVND (reference sequence). This CDR3 region has 14 residues. Trimming shortened V by 3 bases and J by 3 bases, and 9 bases separated the two germline ends. CDR3 DNA sequence: TGTGCCAGTAGTATCCTCGGACTCTACAATGAGCAGTTCTTC. Residues: CASSILGLYNEQFF.

This clone was picked up a small number of times. The rearrangement links TRBV5-4 to TRBJ1-1; D is uncertain. The CDR3 has 14 amino acids. The V gene lost 3 bases and the J gene lost 3 bases, with 12 bases spanning the gap. Germline CDR1 SGHNT, CDR2 YYREEE (reference sequence). The CDR3 here is CASSWAAGDTEAFF. The CDR3 coding sequence is TGTGCCAGCAGCTGGGCCGCGGGCGACACTGAAGCTTTCTTT.

The V gene is TRBV27, the J gene TRBJ2-7; D uncertain. This CDR3 comprises 13 residues. Germline CDR1 is MNHEY and CDR2 is SMNVEV (reference sequence). V was trimmed by 5 bases and J by 2 bases, leaving 10 bases between them. For the CDR3, the DNA is TGTGCCAGCAGTGGGCAGAACACCTACGAGCAGTACTTC. Translated, it gives CASSGQNTYEQYF.

The chain employs TRBV27 and TRBJ1-6; D is undetermined. The CDR3 is 16 residues long. The germline V gene has CDR1 MNHEY and CDR2 SMNVEV (reference sequence). The V and J ends lost 4 bases and 0 bases respectively, with 10 bases between them. The CDR3 DNA reads as TGTGCCAGCAGTTCCGAGGCCTACTCCTATAATTCACCCCTCCACTTT. Translating it yields CASSSEAYSYNSPLHF.

The CDR3 DNA is TGTGCCAGCAGCCCAACCCGGCGACTCAATGAGCAGTTCTTC. As protein: CASSPTRRLNEQFF. This chain connects TRBV7-9 to TRBJ2-1; D unresolved. There are 14 residues in the CDR3. V lost 5 bases and J 6 bases, leaving 14 bases between the germline ends. Germline CDR1 is SEHNR and CDR2 is FQNEAQ (reference sequence).

V usage is TRBV7-8 and J usage is TRBJ2-5, with D tentatively TRBD1 (5 bases). This CDR3 contains 13 residues. Germline CDR1 SGHVS, CDR2 FQNEAQ. With 5 bases removed from V and 5 bases from J, the gap between germline ends came to 12 bases. The CDR3 nucleotides read TGTGCCAGCAGCCTAGGACAAAAGGAGACCCAGTACTTC. Translating gives CASSLGQKETQYF.

The genes are TRBV13 and TRBJ2-5; 10 nucleotides match TRBD2. CDR1 is PRHDT, CDR2 FYEKMQ, per germline (reference sequence). The V segment lost 4 bases and the J segment 4 bases; nucleotides outside the gene matches: 12. The CDR3 has 17 residues. This CDR3 reads CASSSPPLAGVTETQYF. DNA for the CDR3: TGTGCCAGCAGCTCCCCACCCCTAGCGGGAGTAACAGAGACCCAGTACTTC. Supplemented by reference TRBV13 and TRBJ2-5, the full variable domain reads AAGVIQSPRHLIKEKRETATLKCYPIPRHDTVYWYQQGPGQDPQFLISFYEKMQSDKGSIPDRFSAQQFSDYHSELNMSSLELGDSALYFCASSSPPLAGVTETQYFGPGTRLLVL.

The chain employs TRBV6-5 and TRBJ1-1, with D possibly being TRBD1 (5 bases). Looked up from germline, CDR1 is MNHEY and CDR2 is SVGAGI. The V gene lost 0 bases and the J gene lost 5 bases, with 10 bases spanning the gap. The CDR3 has 14 residues. The DNA of the CDR3 is TGTGCCAGCAGTTACTCGTGGGGGATGACTGAAGCTTTCTTT. It specifies CASSYSWGMTEAFF.

The sample holds one count of this clone. The rearrangement links TRBV4-2 to TRBJ2-6; 7 bases are a match to TRBD2. CDR3 size: 21 residues. Germline lookup yields CDR1 LGHNA and CDR2 YNFKEQ. V lost 3 bases, J lost 0 bases, and 17 bases stayed unmatched. DNA of the CDR3: TGTGCCAGCAGCCAGTTTCCCCGAGCGGGGAAAGCAACCTCTGGGGCCAACGTCCTGACTTTC. Translation gives CASSQFPRAGKATSGANVLTF.

This sequence joins TRBV2 and TRBJ2-2; TRBD2 might be the D (5 bases). Germline-derived CDR1 and CDR2 are SNHLY and FYNNEI. This CDR3 has 15 residues. The germline V and J ends were trimmed by 5 bases and 2 bases, with 12 bases remaining between them. CDR3: CASSNEGVNTGELFF. As DNA, the CDR3 is TGTGCCAGCAGTAACGAGGGTGTCAACACCGGGGAGCTGTTTTTT.

The V and J genes are TRBV28 and TRBJ2-7; weak D call: TRBD1 (5 bases). V lost 6 bases and J 1 base, leaving 16 bases between the germline ends. The CDR3 has 15 residues. Per germline, CDR1 MDHEN and CDR2 SYDVKM. In nucleotides, the CDR3 is TGTGCCAGCAGCCGCCCCAGGGCTCAATCCTACGAGCAGTACTTC. Amino acid sequence: CASSRPRAQSYEQYF.

The chain joins TRBV2 to TRBJ2-4; tentative D call: TRBD2 (6 bases). The CDR3 loop spans 14 amino acids. Germline V CDR1 and CDR2: SNHLY, FYNNEI. V was pared by 2 bases and J by 7 bases, with 12 bases between. In DNA, the CDR3 is TGTGCCAGCAGTGAAACCCGCGGGAAGAACATTCAGTACTTC. Its translation: CASSETRGKNIQYF.

V is TRBV5-4 and J is TRBJ2-1; D not resolved. V was pared by 0 bases and J by 12 bases, with 13 bases between. Germline CDR1 is SGHNT and CDR2 is YYREEE (reference sequence). The CDR3 runs to 13 residues. Here the CDR3 reads CASSLAAAGRQFF. Written as DNA, the CDR3 is TGTGCCAGCAGCTTGGCGGCGGCAGGTCGGCAGTTCTTC.

This chain connects TRBV15 to TRBJ1-1, with D unclear. Germline loops: CDR1 LNHNV, CDR2 YYDKDF (reference sequence). V was clipped by 0 bases and J by 5 bases, with 10 bases between them. The CDR3 has 14 amino acids. The CDR3 region is CATSRESVRTEAFF. The CDR3 bases are TGTGCCACCAGCAGAGAGTCGGTGAGGACTGAAGCTTTCTTT.

The rearrangement uses TRBV19 and TRBJ2-5; the D gene is possibly TRBD1 (7 bases). Looked up from germline, CDR1 is LNHDA and CDR2 is SQIVND (reference sequence). The CDR3 has 15 amino acids. Trimming shortened V by 7 bases and J by 5 bases, and 20 bases separated the two germline ends. CDR3 nucleotide sequence: TGTGCCAGTACTCTTCAGGGGGGTAGGAGCGAGACCCAGTACTTC. Translation: CASTLQGGRSETQYF.

A single count supports this clone. The chain carries TRBV6-4 and TRBJ2-1; 9 bases match TRBD2. V shed 0 bases, J shed 4 bases, and the junction held 4 bases outside the gene matches. The V gene's germline CDR1 is MRHNA and CDR2 SNTAGT. The CDR3 is made up of 16 amino acids. The CDR3 DNA is TGTGCCAGCAGTGACTCGCCTAGCGGGGTGTACAATGAGCAGTTCTTC. It specifies CASSDSPSGVYNEQFF.

This clone was seen only once. The V gene is TRBV7-2, the J gene TRBJ2-3; a possible D gene is TRBD1 (6 bases). Germline CDR1 and CDR2: SGHTA and FQGNSA. The V end lost 5 bases, the J end lost 2 bases, and 11 bases lay between the germline ends. The CDR3 covers 14 residues. CDR3 sequence reads: CASSPGQITDTQYF. In nucleotides, the CDR3 is TGTGCCAGCAGCCCTGGACAGATCACAGATACGCAGTATTTT.

The V call is TRBV19, the J call TRBJ1-1; tentative D call: TRBD1 (6 bases). Germline assignment: CDR1 LNHDA and CDR2 SQIVND (reference sequence). The CDR3 extends over 16 amino acids. With 3 bases removed from V and 5 bases from J, the gap between germline ends came to 19 bases. CDR3 protein: CASSIPPQGRRTEAFF. As DNA, the CDR3 is TGTGCCAGTAGTATTCCTCCTCAGGGGAGGCGTACTGAAGCTTTCTTT.

This chain connects TRBV5-8 to TRBJ1-6; D not certain. The CDR3 spans 14 residues. V was trimmed by 0 bases and J by 4 bases, leaving 5 bases between them. Germline values: CDR1 SGHTS, CDR2 YDEGEE. The CDR3 nucleotides read TGTGCCAGCAGCTTGGTCGTGTATAATTCACCCCTCCACTTT. Protein: CASSLVVYNSPLHF.

This chain uses TRBV9 with TRBJ2-1; D might be TRBD1 (6 bases). Trimming stripped 3 bases from V and 0 bases from J, with 10 bases between. Germline V CDR1 and CDR2: SGDLS, YYNGEE. The CDR3 is 15 amino acids. CDR3 in amino acids: CASSGSDSSYNEQFF. DNA for the CDR3: TGTGCCAGCAGCGGCTCGGACAGCTCCTACAATGAGCAGTTCTTC.